Each of the 20 T cell receptor beta chains below was sequenced from the same sample in a study of blood T cell repertoires in COVID-19. The data were produced by immunoSEQ multiplex PCR, yet TCRdb's version contains in-frame clones alone and is incomplete. The table has about 160,000 clones, about 80% seen once; the top ten hold roughly a fifth. Sequenced material: peripheral blood. These receptors came from a woman of 80 years or more with acute or convalescent COVID-19.

The genes are TRBV7-9 and TRBJ1-1; TRBD1 agrees at 7 bases. The CDR3 has 12 residues. Germline-derived CDR1 and CDR2 are SEHNR and FQNEAQ (reference sequence). The V and J ends lost 4 bases and 9 bases, in that order; junction bases with no gene match: 5. The CDR3 DNA reads TGTGCCAGCAGCTCCGGACAGGAGCAAGCTTTCTTT. Translation gives CASSSGQEQAFF.

V gene TRBV4-3 combines with J gene TRBJ1-5, with D perhaps TRBD1 (6 bases). This CDR3 is built from 19 residues. Germline assignment: CDR1 LGHNA and CDR2 YSLEER. The V and J ends lost 4 bases and 6 bases respectively, with 28 bases between them. CDR3 sequence (DNA): TGCGCCAGCAGCCTTCTGACGCGGGGGCAAATAGGAGCCAGTCAGCCCCAGCATTTT. The encoded protein is CASSLLTRGQIGASQPQHF.

The genes are TRBV28 and TRBJ1-2, with D uncertain. With 1 base removed from V and 4 bases from J, the gap between germline ends came to 10 bases. CDR1 is MDHEN, CDR2 SYDVKM, per germline. CDR3 size: 14 residues. The CDR3 spells CASSLSAGGYGYTF. The DNA for the CDR3 is TGTGCCAGCAGTTTATCCGCCGGCGGCTATGGCTACACCTTC.

V usage is TRBV6-5 and J usage is TRBJ1-2; D not resolved. In germline, CDR1 is MNHEY, CDR2 SVGAGI. CDR3 length equals 13 residues. The V gene lost 8 bases and the J gene lost 5 bases, with 15 bases spanning the gap. CDR3 residues: CASVSTREYGYTF. The CDR3 nucleotides read TGTGCCAGCGTATCGACTAGGGAATATGGCTACACCTTC.

Notes on this clone: The same CDR3 can be traced to other DNA sequences in this sample. This sequence joins TRBV7-2 and TRBJ2-3; the match to TRBD2 covers 13 bases. Germline assignment: CDR1 SGHTA and CDR2 FQGNSA. CDR3 length: 17 residues. The junction had 4 bases not matched to a gene; V was cut back by 1 base and J by 3 bases. The CDR3 DNA reads as TGTGCCAGCAGCTTAGAACTAGCGGGAGGGCCGACAGATACGCAGTATTTT. This translates into CASSLELAGGPTDTQYF.

This chain links TRBV7-2 with TRBJ2-1; 10 bases agree with TRBD2. Germline V gives CDR1 SGHTA, CDR2 FQGNSA. With 8 bases clipped from V and 13 bases from J, the junction kept 20 bases outside the gene matches. This CDR3 comprises 16 residues. CDR3 residues: CASGDSGRTPLQVQFF. For the CDR3, the DNA is TGTGCCAGCGGGGATAGCGGGAGGACCCCCCTACAGGTACAGTTCTTC.

The chain joins TRBV28 to TRBJ2-7; 8 bases are shared with TRBD1. The V gene's germline CDR1 is MDHEN and CDR2 SYDVKM. V trimming: 4 bases; J trimming: 8 bases; junction bases outside the gene matches: 10. The CDR3 runs 14 residues. CDR3 in amino acids: CASSSQTGVLKQYF. The DNA of the CDR3 is TGTGCCAGCAGTTCCCAGACAGGGGTCCTCAAGCAGTACTTC.

The chain links TRBV6-9 to TRBJ1-2; TRBD1 might be the D (5 bases). This CDR3 has 15 amino acids. V was cut by 6 bases and J by 5 bases, with 19 bases left in between. Germline CDR1 is MNHGY and CDR2 is SVAAGI. CDR3 protein: CASSYGTYRGYGYTF. CDR3 DNA sequence: TGTGCCAGCAGCTACGGGACTTATAGGGGATATGGCTACACCTTC.

The chain carries TRBV6-4 and TRBJ2-7; 11 bases match TRBD1. Trimming cost V 6 bases and J 1 base; bases outside gene matches: 8. The germline gives CDR1 MRHNA, CDR2 SNTAGT. This CDR3 contains 16 residues. CDR3 in DNA: TGTGCCAGCAGGGGCCGGACAGGGGGCCCATCCTACGAGCAGTACTTC. This translates into CASRGRTGGPSYEQYF.

This chain joins TRBV19 and TRBJ2-7; 10 bases line up with TRBD2. In germline, CDR1 is LNHDA, CDR2 SQIVND (reference sequence). The CDR3 extends over 14 amino acids. The V gene end was trimmed by 5 bases and the J gene end by 5 bases; junction bases not matched to a gene: 6. CDR3 sequence reads: CASSLAGEVDEQYF. The DNA of the CDR3 is TGTGCCAGTAGTCTAGCGGGAGAGGTGGACGAGCAGTACTTC.

The V and J genes are TRBV6-1 and TRBJ2-3, with TRBD1 matching over 7 bases. The CDR3 is 15 residues long. Germline CDR1 is MNHNS and CDR2 is SASEGT. The trim removed 0 bases at V and 1 base at J, leaving 1 base unmatched. The CDR3 sequence is CASSEAGQRTDTQYF. CDR3 DNA sequence: TGTGCCAGCAGTGAAGCGGGACAGCGCACAGATACGCAGTATTTT.

There are a few counts of this clone. CDR3 nucleotides: TGTGCCAGTAGTATAGCGGGGCGGGGGCGATTGAATGAGCAGTTCTTC. It codes for CASSIAGRGRLNEQFF. This chain connects TRBV19 to TRBJ2-1; D perhaps matches TRBD2 (7 bases). V was cut by 1 base and J by 7 bases, with 17 bases left in between. The germline gives CDR1 LNHDA, CDR2 SQIVND (reference sequence). There are 16 residues in the CDR3.

This clone appeared once. This chain joins TRBV10-3 and TRBJ2-1; D might be TRBD2 (5 bases). Trimming stripped 6 bases from V and 7 bases from J, with 10 bases between. Germline V gives CDR1 ENHRY, CDR2 SYGVKD. This CDR3 comprises 12 residues. The CDR3 bases are TGTGCCATCAGAAGAGGAGGAAATGAGCAGTTCTTC. Its translation: CAIRRGGNEQFF.

The rearrangement joins TRBV4-1 to TRBJ1-3; D ambiguous. CDR3 size: 15 residues. Trimming shortened V by 4 bases and J by 4 bases, and 14 bases separated the two germline ends. Germline-derived CDR1 and CDR2 are MGHRA and YSYEKL. The DNA for the CDR3 is TGCGCCAGCAGCCTTGATAGCAACCCAGGAAACACCATATATTTT. Its protein product is CASSLDSNPGNTIYF.

V and J are TRBV2 and TRBJ2-7, with 8 nucleotides matching TRBD1. The V gene end was trimmed by 4 bases and the J gene end by 6 bases; junction bases not matched to a gene: 8. The CDR3 is made up of 14 amino acids. CDR1 and CDR2 from the germline V gene are SNHLY and FYNNEI. The CDR3 region has the DNA TGTGCCAGCAGTGTTAACAGGGGGGTCGGCGAGCAGTACTTC. Amino acid sequence: CASSVNRGVGEQYF.

V usage is TRBV12-3 or TRBV12-4 and J usage is TRBJ1-1, with D perhaps TRBD1 (5 bases). V was shortened by 3 bases and J by 6 bases, with 11 bases between the two germline ends. CDR3 length: 13 residues. CDR3 in amino acids: CASSFRRDSEAFF. Here the CDR3 DNA reads TGTGCCAGCAGTTTCCGGCGGGACTCTGAAGCTTTCTTT.

The chain carries TRBV10-3 and TRBJ2-7; tentative D call: TRBD1 (5 bases). This CDR3 has 13 residues. Germline assignment: CDR1 ENHRY and CDR2 SYGVKD. Trimming left V 8 bases short and J 0 bases short, with 11 bases between. CDR3 nucleotide sequence: TGTGCCATCGGTTTCGACAGCTCCTACGAGCAGTACTTC. This encodes CAIGFDSSYEQYF.

The chain recombines TRBV11-3 with TRBJ2-7, with 9 bases that match TRBD1. This CDR3 is 15 amino acids long. Germline CDR1 is SGHNT and CDR2 is YENEEA. V gave up 3 bases and J gave up 5 bases; unmatched junction bases: 8. The CDR3: CASSFAGTGIHEQYF. The CDR3 region has the DNA TGTGCCAGCAGCTTTGCCGGGACAGGGATCCACGAGCAGTACTTC.

The rearrangement joins TRBV6-5 to TRBJ1-2, with 7 bases fitting TRBD1. The CDR3 runs to 13 residues. Looked up from germline, CDR1 is MNHEY and CDR2 is SVGAGI. Germline trimming cut 6 bases from V and 2 bases from J; bases unmatched to any gene: 3. The CDR3 DNA reads TGTGCCAGCAGGATACAGGGGAACTATGGCTACACCTTC. Its translation: CASRIQGNYGYTF.

The chain is built from TRBV7-2 and TRBJ1-1; D call uncertain. Germline CDR1 is SGHTA and CDR2 is FQGNSA. The CDR3 has 16 amino acids. Trimming took 1 base from V and 1 from J, leaving 13 bases between them. The CDR3 is CASSLGFNTQNTEAFF. The CDR3 nucleotides read TGTGCCAGCAGCTTAGGTTTCAACACACAGAACACTGAAGCTTTCTTT.